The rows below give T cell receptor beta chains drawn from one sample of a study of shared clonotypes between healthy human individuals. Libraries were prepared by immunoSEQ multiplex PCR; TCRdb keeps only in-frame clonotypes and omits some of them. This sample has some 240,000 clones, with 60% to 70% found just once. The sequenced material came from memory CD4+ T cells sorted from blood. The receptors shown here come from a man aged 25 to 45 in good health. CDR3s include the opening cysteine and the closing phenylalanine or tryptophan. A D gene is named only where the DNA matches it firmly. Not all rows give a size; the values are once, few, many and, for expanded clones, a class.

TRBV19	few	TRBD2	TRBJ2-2	TGTGCCAGTAAACAGCCGGCTAGCGGGAAAGGGGAGCTGTTTTTT	CASKQPASGKGELFF
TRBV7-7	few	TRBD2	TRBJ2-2	TGTGCTAGCAGCCCTCCGGGGGGTGCGGTCACCGGGGAGCTGTTTTTT	CASSPPGGAVTGELFF
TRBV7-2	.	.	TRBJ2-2	TGTGCCAGCAGTACCGACAGGAACCCTACCGGGGAGCTGTTTTTT	CASSTDRNPTGELFF
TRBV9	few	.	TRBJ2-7	TGTGCCAGCAGCCGGGGACGGACCTACGAGCAGTACTTC	CASSRGRTYEQYF
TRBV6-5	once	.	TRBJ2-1	TGTGCCAGCATGTCCAGCTCCTACAATGAGCAGTTCTTC	CASMSSSYNEQFF
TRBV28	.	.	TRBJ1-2	TGTGCCAGCAGTTTATGGCGTGGGGACCTCATGATTGGCTACACCTTC	CASSLWRGDLMIGYTF
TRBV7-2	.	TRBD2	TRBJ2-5	TGTGCCAGCAGCTTAGTGGGTGCGGGAGGAGCCGAGACCCAGTACTTC	CASSLVGAGGAETQYF
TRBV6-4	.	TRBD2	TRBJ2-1	TGTGCCAGCAGTGACTTGGCTAGCGGGAGGGTGAAGTCCTACAATGAGCAGTTCTTC	CASSDLASGRVKSYNEQFF
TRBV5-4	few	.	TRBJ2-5	TGTGCCAGCAGCTTGGAGGGATGGACCCAGTACTTC	CASSLEGWTQYF
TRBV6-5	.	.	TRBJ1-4	TGTGCCAGCAGCTACAATCCATCAACTAATGAAAAACTGTTTTTT	CASSYNPSTNEKLFF
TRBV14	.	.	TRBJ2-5	TGTGCCAGCAGCCAGCCTACCCGACTGAACCAAGAGACCCAGTACTTC	CASSQPTRLNQETQYF
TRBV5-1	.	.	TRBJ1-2	TGCGCCAGCAGCTCTCAAACTCTTTATGGCTACACCTTC	CASSSQTLYGYTF
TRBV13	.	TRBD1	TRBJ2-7	TGTGCCAGCAGCTTACAGGGGGCTAGCTACGAGCAGTACTTC	CASSLQGASYEQYF